The 29 T cell receptor beta chains reported below all come from one sample, sequenced in a study of shared clonotypes between healthy human individuals. Sequencing was performed with immunoSEQ multiplex PCR; in TCRdb, only in-frame clones are kept and a portion is missing. The sample includes more than 450,000 clones, around 74% seen only once; the top ten take 10% to 15%. Material for sequencing was PBMCs. All receptors come from a woman in her thirties or forties in good health. Some clones in this sample may be carry-over from other donors' samples.

This clone has a handful of counts. The chain combines TRBV10-3 with TRBJ1-5, with 10 bases aligning to TRBD1. This CDR3 is built from 16 residues. Germline-derived CDR1 and CDR2 are ENHRY and SYGVKD. Germline trimming cut 0 bases from V and 5 bases from J; bases unmatched to any gene: 4. CDR3 residues: CAISESTGGVDQPQHF. For the CDR3, the DNA is TGTGCCATCAGTGAGTCGACAGGGGGCGTAGATCAGCCCCAGCATTTT.

The chain is built from TRBV9 and TRBJ2-3; D is unresolved. Germline V CDR1 and CDR2: SGDLS, YYNGEE. There are 16 residues in the CDR3. V lost 4 bases, J lost 0 bases, and 15 bases lay in between. The CDR3 DNA follows: TGTGCCAGCAGCCCGTTCTTGACGGCTAGCACAGATACGCAGTATTTT. Translating gives CASSPFLTASTDTQYF.

The gene calls are TRBV5-8 and TRBJ1-5; D is uncertain. The CDR3 covers 13 residues. Germline CDR1 is SGHTS and CDR2 is YDEGEE. Deletions cut 0 bases from V and 5 bases from J, with 6 bases between. The CDR3 sequence is CASSLGFDQPQHF. The CDR3 DNA is TGTGCCAGCAGCTTGGGATTCGATCAGCCCCAGCATTTT.

The CDR3 DNA reads TGTGCCAGCTCACCACCGACCGCAAAACTGGGCAATGAGCAGTTCTTC. Residues: CASSPPTAKLGNEQFF. The rearrangement joins TRBV18 to TRBJ2-1, with D unresolved. The CDR3 is 16 residues long. Trimming removed 0 bases at V and 6 bases at J, with 15 bases between. Germline V gives CDR1 KGHSH, CDR2 LQKENI.

This chain uses TRBV19 with TRBJ1-1; the D is unclear. V lost 1 base, J lost 4 bases, and 4 bases lay in between. Germline-derived CDR1 and CDR2 are LNHDA and SQIVND (reference sequence). The CDR3 totals 12 residues. The CDR3 DNA is TGTGCCAGTAGTATAGGTTTCACTGAAGCTTTCTTT. It is translated as CASSIGFTEAFF.

This clone was observed a few times. The chain carries TRBV18 and TRBJ1-1, with D uncertain. The CDR3 is made up of 14 amino acids. CDR1 is KGHSH, CDR2 LQKENI, per germline. The V gene lost 3 bases and the J gene lost 4 bases, with 12 bases spanning the gap. CDR3 sequence (DNA): TGTGCCAGCTCACCGGTAGTGGATGCCACTGAAGCTTTCTTT. Translating it yields CASSPVVDATEAFF.

The V and J genes are TRBV27 and TRBJ2-7; D not resolved. Trimming took 5 bases from V and 7 from J, leaving 15 bases between them. The CDR3 length is 13 residues. Germline V lookup: CDR1 MNHEY, CDR2 SMNVEV (reference sequence). Here the CDR3 reads CASSPNRLGEQYF. The CDR3 nucleotides are TGTGCCAGCAGTCCCAATAGACTTGGGGAGCAGTACTTC.

This chain connects TRBV20-1 to TRBJ2-5; D remains unclear. Trimming took off 5 bases at V and 5 bases at J, with 9 bases between the two ends. The CDR3 is 11 residues long. Germline loops: CDR1 DFQATT, CDR2 SNEGSKA (reference sequence). The CDR3 nucleotides are TGCAGTGCTGAGTCCTACGAGACCCAGTACTTC. It is translated as CSAESYETQYF.

The chain employs TRBV7-2 and TRBJ1-1; 9 bases are a match to TRBD1. This CDR3 is built from 16 residues. Germline CDR1 SGHTA, CDR2 FQGNSA. The V gene end was trimmed by 1 base and the J gene end by 8 bases; junction bases not matched to a gene: 11. The CDR3 region has the DNA TGTGCCAGCAGCTTAGGTCCTCGGACAGGGGTTTTAGAAGCTTTCTTT. Protein sequence: CASSLGPRTGVLEAFF.

V gene TRBV4-1 combines with J gene TRBJ1-4; possibly TRBD1 for D (6 bases). V lost 1 base and J 1 base, leaving 7 bases between the germline ends. The V gene's germline CDR1 is MGHRA and CDR2 YSYEKL. CDR3 length equals 15 residues. CDR3 nucleotides: TGCGCCAGCAGCCAAGGGACAGTAACTAATGAAAAACTGTTTTTT. Protein sequence: CASSQGTVTNEKLFF.

The chain joins TRBV7-3 to TRBJ2-2; 10 nucleotides agree with TRBD2. Germline CDR1 is SGHTA and CDR2 is FQGTGA. V dropped 1 base and J dropped 5; count of bases not matched to a gene: 7. This CDR3 has 17 residues. The CDR3 is CASSLSGSGRITGELFF. CDR3 bases: TGTGCCAGCAGCTTAAGTGGTAGCGGGAGGATTACCGGGGAGCTGTTTTTT.

The V gene is TRBV5-1, the J gene TRBJ2-1, with TRBD1 identical over 8 bases. With 1 base clipped from V and 7 bases from J, the junction kept 7 bases outside the gene matches. The germline V gene has CDR1 SGHRS and CDR2 YFSETQ. CDR3 length: 15 amino acids. This CDR3 is CASSLFWTGINEQFF. Written as DNA, the CDR3 is TGCGCCAGCAGCTTGTTCTGGACAGGGATTAATGAGCAGTTCTTC.

The genes are TRBV5-5 and TRBJ2-7; 7 bases map to TRBD1. Losses at the gene ends were 5 bases for V and 1 base for J; bases not matched to a gene: 9. The CDR3 is 15 amino acids. Per germline, CDR1 SGHKS and CDR2 YYEKEE (reference sequence). The CDR3, as DNA: TGTGCCAGCAGTACCTCCGGGACAGTTTCCTACGAGCAGTACTTC. This translates into CASSTSGTVSYEQYF.

This clone was picked up a small number of times. The J gene is TRBJ2-2, the V gene TRBV18; 9 nucleotides line up with TRBD2. After removal of 2 bases from V and 4 bases from J, the junction contained 5 bases not matched to a gene. The CDR3 spans 16 residues. In germline, CDR1 is KGHSH, CDR2 LQKENI. In nucleotides, the CDR3 is TGTGCCAGCTCACCAGCGGGAGGGCCGAGCACCGGGGAGCTGTTTTTT. Its protein is CASSPAGGPSTGELFF.

The gene calls are TRBV7-9 and TRBJ2-1; no clear D gene. V gave up 5 bases and J gave up 4 bases, with 12 bases separating them. Germline V gives CDR1 SEHNR, CDR2 FQNEAQ (reference sequence). This CDR3 comprises 14 residues. The CDR3 reads CASSPAVSYNEQFF. CDR3 nucleotide sequence: TGTGCCAGCAGCCCGGCCGTGAGTTACAATGAGCAGTTCTTC. The complete variable domain, with remaining parts taken from reference TRBV7-9 and TRBJ2-1, reads DTGVSQNPRHKITKRGQNVTFRCDPISEHNRLYWYRQTLGQGPEFLTYFQNEAQLEKSRLLSDRFSAERPKGSFSTLEIQRTEQGDSAMYLCASSPAVSYNEQFFGPGTRLTVL.

The chain is built from TRBV4-1 and TRBJ1-5, with D maybe TRBD1 (6 bases). Germline CDR1 and CDR2: MGHRA and YSYEKL. V was clipped by 0 bases and J by 3 bases, with 12 bases between them. This CDR3 has 16 residues. As DNA, the CDR3 is TGCGCCAGCAGCCAAGAGGGGGGGCTGTACAATCAGCCCCAGCATTTT. This sequence encodes CASSQEGGLYNQPQHF.

As DNA, the CDR3 is TGTGCCAGCAGACGTAGGACCCGGACCACGAGCTCCTACGAGCAGTACTTC. Residues: CASRRRTRTTSSYEQYF. V is TRBV27 and J is TRBJ2-7; D is undetermined. Germline loops: CDR1 MNHEY, CDR2 SMNVEV (reference sequence). Trimming left V 6 bases short and J 0 bases short, with 21 bases between. The CDR3 loop spans 17 amino acids.

The chain combines TRBV5-1 with TRBJ2-7; 7 bases line up with TRBD1. CDR1 is SGHRS and CDR2 is YFSETQ in the germline V gene. This CDR3 spans 15 amino acids. The J segment lost 0 bases and the V segment lost 0 bases, leaving 3 bases of the junction unmatched. The CDR3 bases are TGCGCCAGCAGCTTGGGGCGACAGGGCTCCTACGAGCAGTACTTC. Translated: CASSLGRQGSYEQYF.

V usage is TRBV19 and J usage is TRBJ2-4, with 13 bases that match TRBD2. The CDR3 contains 17 residues. Trimming cost V 3 bases and J 2 bases; bases outside gene matches: 4. The germline V gene encodes CDR1 LNHDA and CDR2 SQIVND (reference sequence). Here the CDR3 reads CASSMGGTSGTKNIQYF. The CDR3 DNA sequence: TGTGCCAGTAGTATGGGGGGGACTAGCGGGACCAAAAACATTCAGTACTTC.

The genes are TRBV9 and TRBJ2-2; D may be TRBD1 or TRBD2 (5 bases each). Looked up from germline, CDR1 is SGDLS and CDR2 is YYNGEE. V gave up 7 bases and J gave up 4 bases, with 11 bases separating them. This CDR3 region has 13 residues. The CDR3 coding sequence is TGTGCCAGCTGGGGCGAGGGCACCGGGGAGCTGTTTTTT. The encoded protein is CASWGEGTGELFF. The full variable domain, in which reference TRBV9 and TRBJ2-2 provide the parts outside the CDR3, is DSGVTQTPKHLITATGQRVTLRCSPRSGDLSVYWYQQSLDQGLQFLIQYYNGEERAKGNILERFSAQQFPDLHSELNLSSLELGDSALYFCASWGEGTGELFFGEGSRLTVL.

The V gene is TRBV6-1, the J gene TRBJ1-2; possibly TRBD1 for D (6 bases). V lost 2 bases, J lost 7 bases, and 14 bases lay in between. The CDR3 has 14 amino acids. The V gene's germline CDR1 is MNHNS and CDR2 SASEGT. The CDR3 is CASSENRVIGGYTF. The CDR3 DNA follows: TGTGCCAGCAGTGAAAACAGGGTTATTGGTGGCTACACCTTC.

This chain uses TRBV28 with TRBJ1-2; 11 bases match TRBD1. Trimming removed 4 bases from V and 8 bases from J; junction bases left unmatched: 6. Germline V CDR1 and CDR2: MDHEN, SYDVKM. This CDR3 region has 14 residues. Here the CDR3 reads CASSSGQGAGGYTF. CDR3 bases: TGTGCCAGCAGTTCAGGACAGGGGGCAGGCGGCTACACCTTC.

CDR3 residues: CASSSGLAGRYEQYF. The CDR3 nucleotides are TGTGCCAGCAGCTCGGGACTAGCGGGACGGTACGAGCAGTACTTC. The V gene is TRBV7-8, the J gene TRBJ2-7; 13 bases are a match to TRBD2. Looked up from germline, CDR1 is SGHVS and CDR2 is FQNEAQ. The CDR3 runs to 15 residues. J was trimmed by 4 bases and V by 4 bases; bases with no gene match: 4.

The CDR3 DNA reads TGTGCCAGCTCCCCGGGACACGGGCGGTTAAAACTGTTTTTT. The encoded protein is CASSPGHGRLKLFF. The chain employs TRBV28 and TRBJ1-4; D possibly corresponds to TRBD1 (6 bases). CDR1 and CDR2 (germline): MDHEN, SYDVKM. V lost 8 bases, J lost 10 bases, and 20 bases lay in between. CDR3 length: 14 residues.

The chain carries TRBV27 and TRBJ1-1; D is perhaps TRBD1 (5 bases). There are 11 residues in the CDR3. The V gene lost 8 bases and the J gene lost 5 bases, with 9 bases spanning the gap. The V gene's germline CDR1 is MNHEY and CDR2 SMNVEV (reference sequence). This CDR3 is CASQGWTEAFF. CDR3 nucleotides: TGTGCCAGCCAGGGATGGACTGAAGCTTTCTTT.

This clone came up a few times. The chain has TRBV6-4 and TRBJ2-3; 12 bases agree with TRBD2. The germline V gene encodes CDR1 MRHNA and CDR2 SNTAGT. V dropped 8 bases and J dropped 3; count of bases not matched to a gene: 0. The CDR3 has 13 amino acids. The CDR3 region is CASGTSGTDTQYF. CDR3 sequence (DNA): TGTGCCAGCGGGACTAGCGGGACAGATACGCAGTATTTT.

This sequence joins TRBV12-5 and TRBJ2-6, with D perhaps matching TRBD1 (5 bases). The V gene's germline CDR1 is LGHNT and CDR2 FRNRAP. V was pared by 5 bases and J by 5 bases, with 19 bases between. The CDR3 covers 17 residues. DNA for the CDR3: TGTGCTAGTGGTGCACCAGCAGGACAAAGTCGGGCCAACGTCCTGACTTTC. Amino acids: CASGAPAGQSRANVLTF.

This clone was detected ten times or more. This rearrangement joins TRBV11-3 to TRBJ2-1; 7 nucleotides line up with TRBD1. The CDR3 is made up of 15 amino acids. The V gene's germline CDR1 is SGHNT and CDR2 YENEEA. V was clipped by 5 bases and J by 4 bases; unmatched bases: 8. The CDR3, as DNA: TGTGCCAGCAGCAGATCAGGGGGTGTTTACAATGAGCAGTTCTTC. Translation gives CASSRSGGVYNEQFF.

J is TRBJ2-5 and V is TRBV6-5; 7 bases are a match to TRBD2. The ends lost 4 bases at V and 1 base at J; junction bases unmatched: 9. Germline V CDR1 and CDR2: MNHEY, SVGAGI. CDR3 length equals 16 residues. CDR3 nucleotide sequence: TGTGCCAGCAGTTCCCAACTACTAGCGACCCAAGAGACCCAGTACTTC. Translated: CASSSQLLATQETQYF.